These 14 T cell receptor beta chains originate from one sample sequenced in a study of cytomegalovirus exposure and HLA in healthy donors. The PCR ran on 60 Vbeta and 13 Jbeta primers. Libraries were prepared by immunoSEQ multiplex PCR; TCRdb keeps only in-frame clonotypes and omits some of them. This table holds some 80,000 clones. Sequencing was carried out using PBMCs. Receptors originate from a man in his forties or fifties in good health and CMV-seropositive.

The rearrangement joins TRBV7-9 to TRBJ2-3, with TRBD1 matching 7 bases. Germline CDR1 SEHNR, CDR2 FQNEAQ (reference sequence). CDR3 length equals 15 residues. Trimming cost V 5 bases and J 3 bases; bases outside gene matches: 8. CDR3 amino acids: CASSPGTVSTDTQYF. The CDR3 bases are TGTGCCAGCAGCCCCGGGACAGTTAGTACAGATACGCAGTATTTT.

This chain uses TRBV2 with TRBJ2-2; possibly TRBD2 for D (7 bases). The CDR3 has 15 residues. The germline V gene encodes CDR1 SNHLY and CDR2 FYNNEI. Trimming cost V 4 bases and J 4 bases, with 13 bases left between them. The CDR3 reads CASSVAGATTGELFF. The CDR3 nucleotides read TGTGCCAGCAGTGTTGCGGGGGCCACCACCGGGGAGCTGTTTTTT.

The genes are TRBV2 and TRBJ2-6; 8 nucleotides align to TRBD1. V gave up 10 bases and J gave up 4 bases; unmatched junction bases: 9. The CDR3 has 15 residues. The germline V gene has CDR1 SNHLY and CDR2 FYNNEI. The CDR3 reads CAKDRGLAGANVLTF. The CDR3 bases are TGTGCCAAAGACAGGGGATTGGCCGGGGCCAACGTCCTGACTTTC. Filled out from reference TRBV2 and TRBJ2-6, the complete variable domain reads EPEVTQTPSHQVTQMGQEVILRCVPISNHLYFYWYRQILGQKVEFLVSFYNNEISEKSEIFDDQFSVERPDGSNFTLKIRSTKLEDSAMYFCAKDRGLAGANVLTFGAGSRLTVL.

This chain joins TRBV5-1 and TRBJ1-1; D is undetermined. The CDR3 has 11 amino acids. The germline V gene encodes CDR1 SGHRS and CDR2 YFSETQ. The CDR3 here is CLKPGYTEAFF. CDR3 in DNA: TGCCTTAAACCGGGTTACACTGAAGCTTTCTTT.

The chain is built from TRBV15 and TRBJ2-7, with D hard to call. Looked up from germline, CDR1 is LNHNV and CDR2 is YYDKDF (reference sequence). The V end lost 0 bases, the J end lost 2 bases, and 11 bases lay between the germline ends. The CDR3 length is 15 residues. The CDR3 reads CATSRDMQSTYEQYF. The CDR3 nucleotides read TGTGCCACCAGCAGAGATATGCAGTCAACCTACGAGCAGTACTTC.

This sequence joins TRBV7-9 and TRBJ2-5, with a weak D call TRBD1 (5 bases). CDR3 length: 14 amino acids. CDR1 is SEHNR, CDR2 FQNEAQ, per germline (reference sequence). Between the trimmed V and J ends, which lost 5 bases and 5 bases, there was a span of 15 bases. The CDR3 spells CASSLNTPGETQYF. The CDR3 DNA follows: TGTGCCAGCAGCCTAAACACCCCAGGGGAGACCCAGTACTTC.

The chain employs TRBV19 and TRBJ2-1; TRBD2 is a possible D gene (5 bases). The CDR3 is made up of 12 amino acids. Germline CDR1 LNHDA, CDR2 SQIVND (reference sequence). V was shortened by 5 bases and J by 9 bases, with 11 bases between the two germline ends. CDR3 DNA sequence: TGTGCCAGTAGTGACTTCCGGGGTGAGCAGTTCTTC. As protein: CASSDFRGEQFF.

The chain carries TRBV5-1 and TRBJ1-2; tentatively, D is TRBD1 (5 bases). V lost 0 bases and J lost 5, with 5 bases in between. Germline V lookup: CDR1 SGHRS, CDR2 YFSETQ. This CDR3 contains 12 residues. CDR3 region: CASSLAGYGYTF. As DNA, the CDR3 is TGCGCCAGCAGCTTGGCAGGGTATGGCTACACCTTC.

The chain couples TRBV29-1 to TRBJ2-4, with a weak D call TRBD2 (5 bases). V lost 8 bases to trimming and J lost 6 bases, with 17 bases between them. CDR3 length equals 13 residues. From germline, CDR1 is SQVTM and CDR2 ANQGSEA. The CDR3 loop reads CSSGGQTGNIQYF. The CDR3 DNA follows: TGCAGCTCTGGCGGGCAGACGGGAAACATTCAGTACTTC.

In nucleotides, the CDR3 is TGTGCCAGTCGACAGGAAGTGACAGATACGCAGTATTTT. Residues: CASRQEVTDTQYF. The chain couples TRBV6-1 to TRBJ2-3; weak D call: TRBD1 (6 bases). CDR1 is MNHNS and CDR2 is SASEGT in the germline V gene. Trimming stripped 9 bases from V and 3 bases from J, with 13 bases between. CDR3 length: 13 residues.

The chain combines TRBV19 with TRBJ1-6, with TRBD1 matching over 8 bases. Germline CDR1 reads LNHDA; CDR2 reads SQIVND (reference sequence). V lost 6 bases, J lost 4 bases, and 14 bases stayed unmatched. The CDR3 covers 18 residues. Written as DNA, the CDR3 is TGTGCCAGTAGGAGTGGACAGGGATCACTGCTTTATAATTCACCCCTCCACTTT. The encoded protein is CASRSGQGSLLYNSPLHF.

The gene calls are TRBV5-4 and TRBJ2-7, with a weak D call TRBD2 (5 bases). From germline, CDR1 is SGHNT and CDR2 YYREEE (reference sequence). This CDR3 has 13 amino acids. Trimming took 0 bases from V and 7 from J, leaving 11 bases between them. The CDR3 sequence: CASSLGGFREQYF. The CDR3 DNA reads TGTGCCAGCAGCTTGGGAGGGTTTAGAGAGCAGTACTTC.

The DNA for the CDR3 is TGTGCCAGCAGGGGACAGGGAGAGGGCACTGAAGCTTTCTTT. Its translation is CASRGQGEGTEAFF. The rearrangement uses TRBV27 and TRBJ1-1; 9 positions match TRBD1. Trimming took 6 bases from V and 4 from J; bases not matched to a gene: 6. The CDR3 runs to 14 residues. CDR1 is MNHEY and CDR2 is SMNVEV in the germline V gene (reference sequence).

The CDR3 region has the DNA TGCAGCGTTCCTCAGGGGGCTGGTGAAGCTTTCTTT. As protein: CSVPQGAGEAFF. This rearrangement joins TRBV29-1 to TRBJ1-1; 8 nucleotides line up with TRBD1. V was pared by 5 bases and J by 7 bases, with 6 bases of the junction left unmatched. CDR3 size: 12 residues. Germline CDR1 and CDR2: SQVTM and ANQGSEA.